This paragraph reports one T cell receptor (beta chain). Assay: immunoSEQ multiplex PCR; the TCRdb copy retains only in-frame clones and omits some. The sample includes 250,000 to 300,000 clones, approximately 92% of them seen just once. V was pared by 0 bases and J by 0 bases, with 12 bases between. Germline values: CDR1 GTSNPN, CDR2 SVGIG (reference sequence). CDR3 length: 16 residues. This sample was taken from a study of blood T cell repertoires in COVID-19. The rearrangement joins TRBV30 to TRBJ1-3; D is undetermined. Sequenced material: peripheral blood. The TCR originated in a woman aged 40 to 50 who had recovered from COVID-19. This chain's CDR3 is CAWSVLTDTSGNTIYF. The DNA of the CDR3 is TGTGCCTGGAGTGTATTGACCGACACCTCTGGAAACACCATATATTTT.